These 9 T cell receptor beta chains came from one sample sequenced in a study of CD8 T cells in ankylosing spondylitis. TCRdb called the 5' RACE reads again in MiXCR, with one record for every CDR3 protein. The sample carries 250,000 or so distinct CDR3 sequences, around a tenth recorded once. Sequencing was performed on blood, either unsorted or a sorted T cell fraction (not recorded which). Receptors were obtained from a male donor with ankylosing spondylitis or in good health (not recorded which).

This chain links TRBV12-5 with TRBJ2-2, with D perhaps assigned TRBD1 or TRBD2 (5 bases each). The CDR3 has 16 residues. From germline, CDR1 is LGHNT and CDR2 FRNRAP. Trimming stripped 0 bases from V and 2 bases from J, with 10 bases between. CDR3 in amino acids: CASGLVPGGNTGELFF. The CDR3 DNA is TGTGCTAGTGGTTTGGTACCTGGGGGAAACACCGGGGAGCTGTTTTTT.

This clonotype was seen many times. This rearrangement joins TRBV12-3 or TRBV12-4 to TRBJ2-7; D gene unclear. The V end lost 3 bases, the J end lost 4 bases, and 10 bases lay between the germline ends. This CDR3 has 13 amino acids. CDR3 in amino acids: CASSLGQEYEQYF. The CDR3 nucleotides read TGTGCCAGCAGTTTGGGCCAAGAATACGAGCAGTACTTC.

This clonotype showed up many times. The genes are TRBV13 and TRBJ1-2; no definite D call. CDR1 is PRHDT, CDR2 FYEKMQ, per germline (reference sequence). The CDR3 sequence is 13 residues long. V was cut by 7 bases and J by 7 bases, with 16 bases left in between. The CDR3 loop is CASIGSGVGGYTF. CDR3 sequence (DNA): TGTGCCAGCATAGGCAGCGGCGTCGGTGGCTACACCTTC.

This clonotype has at least ten counts. This sequence joins TRBV12-3 or TRBV12-4 and TRBJ2-3; TRBD2 matches at 11 bases. The CDR3 length is 16 residues. V trimming: 5 bases; J trimming: 5 bases; junction bases outside the gene matches: 9. The CDR3 region is CASSPRTSGYQDTQYF. In nucleotides, the CDR3 is TGTGCCAGCAGTCCAAGGACTAGCGGGTATCAAGATACGCAGTATTTT.

This clonotype appeared many times. The chain is built from TRBV9 and TRBJ1-2; D ambiguous. V was shortened by 2 bases and J by 2 bases, with 7 bases between the two germline ends. In germline, CDR1 is SGDLS, CDR2 YYNGEE. This CDR3 region has 13 residues. The CDR3 region is CASSVYSNYGYTF. CDR3 sequence (DNA): TGTGCCAGCAGCGTTTACAGCAACTATGGCTACACCTTC. The full variable domain, completed using reference TRBV9 and TRBJ1-2, is DSGVTQTPKHLITATGQRVTLRCSPRSGDLSVYWYQQSLDQGLQFLIQYYNGEERAKGNILERFSAQQFPDLHSELNLSSLELGDSALYFCASSVYSNYGYTFGSGTRLTVV.

A few counts support this clonotype. The chain has TRBV6-1 and TRBJ1-1; 7 bases align to TRBD1. The CDR3 has 14 amino acids. Per the germline V gene, CDR1 is MNHNS and CDR2 is SASEGT. The J segment lost 2 bases and the V segment lost 7 bases, leaving 7 bases of the junction unmatched. CDR3 nucleotide sequence: TGTGCCAGCACGCCGACAGGGCTCAACACTGAAGCTTTCTTT. It encodes CASTPTGLNTEAFF.

Concerning this clonotype itself: A single base separates this from a much larger clone, so it may be a read error. V and J are TRBV5-1 and TRBJ2-1; possible D gene TRBD2, 6 bases. CDR1 and CDR2 from the germline V gene are SGHRS and YFSETQ. The CDR3 sequence is 15 residues long. V was trimmed by 3 bases and J by 3 bases, leaving 13 bases between them. The CDR3 loop reads CASSSRRGDYNEQFF. The CDR3 coding sequence is TGCGCCAGCAGCTCGCGGCGGGGAGACTACAATGAGCAGTTCTTC. Together with reference TRBV5-1 and TRBJ2-1, the CDR3 gives the full variable domain: KAGVTQTPRYLIKTRGQQVTLSCSPISGHRSVSWYQQTPGQGLQFLFEYFSETQRNKGNFPGRFSGRQFSNSRSEMNVSTLELGDSALYLCASSSRRGDYNEQFFGPGTRLTVL.

This clonotype appeared many times. The chain links TRBV15 to TRBJ2-5, with D unclear. V was pared by 8 bases and J by 1 base, with 11 bases between. The CDR3 is 13 residues long. Germline V gene lookup returns CDR1 LNHNV and CDR2 YYDKDF (reference sequence). The CDR3 is CATSVWPQETQYF. In nucleotides, the CDR3 is TGTGCCACCTCAGTGTGGCCCCAAGAGACCCAGTACTTC.

This clonotype was observed at least ten times. The chain uses TRBV5-1 and TRBJ1-1; perhaps TRBD1 as D (5 bases). CDR1 SGHRS and CDR2 YFSETQ come from the germline V gene. The CDR3 loop spans 15 amino acids. V dropped 0 bases and J dropped 0 bases, with 9 bases sitting between them. In nucleotides, the CDR3 is TGCGCCAGCAGCTTGGTGGGGGGGGTGAACACTGAAGCTTTCTTT. Translating it yields CASSLVGGVNTEAFF.